A single sample gave rise to the 9 T cell receptor beta chains below, sequenced in a study of blood T cell repertoires in COVID-19. Method: immunoSEQ multiplex PCR; TCRdb's copy keeps in-frame clones and lacks some. This table holds roughly 210,000 clones, around nine tenths found once. The material sequenced was PBMCs or T cells enriched from blood (not recorded which). The receptors derive from a man aged 25-45 years in a cohort exposed to, infected with or recovered from COVID-19 (not recorded which).

The chain is built from TRBV19 and TRBJ2-7; 9 positions agree with TRBD2. Germline loops: CDR1 LNHDA, CDR2 SQIVND (reference sequence). The CDR3 spans 15 residues. V shed 5 bases and J 3 bases; nucleotides not matched to a gene: 8. The CDR3 here is CASSALGTSFYEQYF. The CDR3 nucleotides are TGTGCCAGTAGTGCCCTAGGGACTAGCTTCTACGAGCAGTACTTC.

The V gene is TRBV28, the J gene TRBJ2-7; 10 bases agree with TRBD1. V trimming: 8 bases; J trimming: 11 bases; junction bases outside the gene matches: 9. Germline CDR1 is MDHEN and CDR2 is SYDVKM. The CDR3 contains 12 residues. The CDR3 spells CASSTGGPRKYF. The CDR3 coding sequence is TGTGCCAGCTCGACAGGGGGCCCAAGGAAGTACTTC. The whole variable domain, remainder taken from reference TRBV28 and TRBJ2-7, is DVKVTQSSRYLVKRTGEKVFLECVQDMDHENMFWYRQDPGLGLRLIYFSYDVKMKEKGDIPEGYSVSREKKERFSLILESASTNQTSMYLCASSTGGPRKYFGPGTRLTVT.

This rearrangement joins TRBV28 to TRBJ1-2, with D hard to call. The CDR3 has 15 residues. V gave up 2 bases and J gave up 0 bases, with 10 bases separating them. Germline V gives CDR1 MDHEN, CDR2 SYDVKM. The CDR3 nucleotides read TGTGCCAGCAGTTTAATGGCGGGCACTAACTATGGCTACACCTTC. This codes for CASSLMAGTNYGYTF.

The chain joins TRBV6-5 to TRBJ1-2, with a tentative D call TRBD1 (6 bases). The CDR3 consists of 14 residues. Germline V lookup: CDR1 MNHEY, CDR2 SVGAGI. V lost 10 bases, J lost 6 bases, and 21 bases lay in between. The CDR3 loop is CATLSTGTRNGYTF. The CDR3 DNA reads TGTGCCACCCTATCTACCGGGACAAGAAATGGCTACACCTTC.

This clone was counted once. This chain joins TRBV5-1 and TRBJ1-2; the match to TRBD1 covers 7 bases. J was trimmed by 7 bases and V by 6 bases; bases with no gene match: 9. Looked up from germline, CDR1 is SGHRS and CDR2 is YFSETQ. This CDR3 is 13 amino acids long. CDR3 bases: TGCGCCAGCAAAACCCCGACAGGGCCTGGCTACACCTTC. Translating gives CASKTPTGPGYTF. Full variable domain (missing parts from reference TRBV5-1 and TRBJ1-2): KAGVTQTPRYLIKTRGQQVTLSCSPISGHRSVSWYQQTPGQGLQFLFEYFSETQRNKGNFPGRFSGRQFSNSRSEMNVSTLELGDSALYLCASKTPTGPGYTFGSGTRLTVV.

This clone was recorded once. Here the CDR3 DNA reads TGTGCCAGCAGTTTACGCCGGGGGTCGCGGGAGGGCCCCACAGATACGCAGTATTTT. Its protein is CASSLRRGSREGPTDTQYF. The V gene is TRBV28, the J gene TRBJ2-3; 9 bases align to TRBD2. From germline, CDR1 is MDHEN and CDR2 SYDVKM. V shed 2 bases, J shed 2 bases, and the junction held 14 bases outside the gene matches. The CDR3 is 19 amino acids.

The sample holds a few counts of this clone. The rearrangement uses TRBV5-1 and TRBJ2-1; the D gene is possibly TRBD2 (5 bases). Germline V gene lookup returns CDR1 SGHRS and CDR2 YFSETQ. The length of the CDR3 is 15 residues. Trimming removed 1 base at V and 0 bases at J, with 8 bases between. CDR3: CASSLTGDSYNEQFF. In nucleotides, the CDR3 is TGCGCCAGCAGCTTGACCGGGGACTCCTACAATGAGCAGTTCTTC.

This clone occurred a few times. The J gene is TRBJ1-4, the V gene TRBV7-9; D call uncertain. This CDR3 contains 18 residues. The V gene's germline CDR1 is SEHNR and CDR2 FQNEAQ (reference sequence). V was pared by 5 bases and J by 0 bases, with 19 bases between. For the CDR3, the DNA is TGTGCCAGCAGCCCTCCGGATGGGAGTGGGGCAACTAATGAAAAACTGTTTTTT. Translating it yields CASSPPDGSGATNEKLFF. Combining the CDR3 with reference TRBV7-9 and TRBJ1-4 gives the whole variable domain DTGVSQNPRHKITKRGQNVTFRCDPISEHNRLYWYRQTLGQGPEFLTYFQNEAQLEKSRLLSDRFSAERPKGSFSTLEIQRTEQGDSAMYLCASSPPDGSGATNEKLFFGSGTQLSVL.

This clone appeared a few times. This chain uses TRBV18 with TRBJ2-3; weak D call: TRBD1 (6 bases). The CDR3 has 16 amino acids. Germline CDR1 is KGHSH and CDR2 is LQKENI. V lost 4 bases and J lost 1, with 15 bases in between. The DNA of the CDR3 is TGTGCCAGCTCACATACAGGGTCCCCTCGCACAGATACGCAGTATTTT. It is translated as CASSHTGSPRTDTQYF.